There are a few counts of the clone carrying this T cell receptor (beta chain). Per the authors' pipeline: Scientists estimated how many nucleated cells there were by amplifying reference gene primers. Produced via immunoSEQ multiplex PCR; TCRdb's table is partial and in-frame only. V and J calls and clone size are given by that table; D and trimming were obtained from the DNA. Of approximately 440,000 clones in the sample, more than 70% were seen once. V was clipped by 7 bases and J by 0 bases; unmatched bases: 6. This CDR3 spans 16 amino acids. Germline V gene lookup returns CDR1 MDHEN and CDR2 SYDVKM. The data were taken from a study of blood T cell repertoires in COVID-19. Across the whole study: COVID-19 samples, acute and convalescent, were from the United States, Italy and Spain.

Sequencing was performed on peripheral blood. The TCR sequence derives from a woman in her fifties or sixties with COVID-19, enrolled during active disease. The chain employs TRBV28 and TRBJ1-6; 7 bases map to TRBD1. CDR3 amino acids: CASKAGGSSYNSPLHF. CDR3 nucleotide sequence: TGTGCCAGCAAAGCAGGGGGAAGCTCCTATAATTCACCCCTCCACTTT.